A selection of T cell receptor beta chains follows, all from one sample in a study of cytomegalovirus exposure and HLA in healthy donors. The table came from immunoSEQ multiplex PCR; TCRdb's copy has only in-frame clones and leaves some out. The data show over 130,000 clones, with roughly three fifths seen just once and 5.5% to 7% held by the top ten. The sample comprised PBMCs. The receptors were gathered from a woman aged 55-70 years in good health and CMV-seronegative. Each CDR3 is given with its conserved first and last residue. Fields, in order: J gene, clone size, V gene, D gene, CDR3 DNA, CDR3 protein. A D gene is named only where the DNA matches it firmly. For some rows the clone size is stated as once, few or many, or as a class when expanded; others skip it.

J gene: TRBJ2-2
clone size: .
V gene: TRBV5-6
D gene: TRBD2
CDR3 DNA: TGTGCCAGCAGCTCCCTAGCGGGGGGGCCGAGCGGGGAGCTGTTTTTT
CDR3 protein: CASSSLAGGPSGELFF

J gene: TRBJ2-5
clone size: .
V gene: TRBV20-1
D gene: .
CDR3 DNA: TGCAGTGCTAGACCGCAAGAGACCCAGTACTTC
CDR3 protein: CSARPQETQYF

J gene: TRBJ1-1
clone size: few
V gene: TRBV18
D gene: .
CDR3 DNA: TGTGCCAGCTTAGCGACAGGCTCTAAGAACACTGAAGCTTTCTTT
CDR3 protein: CASLATGSKNTEAFF

J gene: TRBJ2-7
clone size: .
V gene: TRBV29-1
D gene: TRBD1
CDR3 DNA: TGCAGCGTTGAAGGGACAGGGGGCGAGCAGTACTTC
CDR3 protein: CSVEGTGGEQYF

J gene: TRBJ2-3
clone size: .
V gene: TRBV10-3
D gene: TRBD2
CDR3 DNA: TGTGCCATCAGTGAGCTAGCGGGGTCAGATACGCAGTATTTT
CDR3 protein: CAISELAGSDTQYF

J gene: TRBJ2-3
clone size: .
V gene: TRBV7-9
D gene: .
CDR3 DNA: TGTGCCAGCAGCTTAGGAGTGGCGGGGATTGGAAACACAGATACGCAGTATTTT
CDR3 protein: CASSLGVAGIGNTDTQYF

J gene: TRBJ2-7
clone size: .
V gene: TRBV27
D gene: .
CDR3 DNA: TGTGCCACCTCCCCGAGACGGAGCTACGAGCAGTACTTC
CDR3 protein: CATSPRRSYEQYF

J gene: TRBJ2-3
clone size: .
V gene: TRBV5-1
D gene: TRBD2
CDR3 DNA: TGCGCCAGCAGCCCGGGACTAGCGGGGTCGGGGGATACGCAGTATTTT
CDR3 protein: CASSPGLAGSGDTQYF

J gene: TRBJ1-1
clone size: .
V gene: TRBV28
D gene: .
CDR3 DNA: TGTGCCAGCAGAATCGGGGGGGGCACTGAAGCTTTCTTT
CDR3 protein: CASRIGGGTEAFF

J gene: TRBJ2-5
clone size: .
V gene: TRBV6-1
D gene: .
CDR3 DNA: TGTGCCAGCAACTCCCTGCCTAGAAGACGCGAGACCCAGTACTTC
CDR3 protein: CASNSLPRRRETQYF

J gene: TRBJ2-3
clone size: .
V gene: TRBV7-9
D gene: TRBD2
CDR3 DNA: TGTGCCAGCAGCTCACCGACTAGCGGGGGGTGGGGCACAGATACGCAGTATTTT
CDR3 protein: CASSSPTSGGWGTDTQYF

J gene: TRBJ1-5
clone size: .
V gene: TRBV28
D gene: .
CDR3 DNA: TGTGCCAGCACCCGTTCGGGGGATAATCAGCCCCAGCATTTT
CDR3 protein: CASTRSGDNQPQHF

J gene: TRBJ2-7
clone size: few
V gene: TRBV28
D gene: TRBD1
CDR3 DNA: TGTGCCAGCAGAGGGGGGACAGGGGGCAGGGAGTACGAGCAGTACTTC
CDR3 protein: CASRGGTGGREYEQYF

J gene: TRBJ2-3
clone size: .
V gene: TRBV5-1
D gene: .
CDR3 DNA: TGCGCCAGCAGCGTTGGGACAACTAGCACAGATACGCAGTATTTT
CDR3 protein: CASSVGTTSTDTQYF

J gene: TRBJ2-3
clone size: .
V gene: TRBV5-4
D gene: TRBD2
CDR3 DNA: TGTGCCAGCAGCTTGCCCGGGAGGGCCGTTACAGATACGCAGTATTTT
CDR3 protein: CASSLPGRAVTDTQYF

J gene: TRBJ2-1
clone size: .
V gene: TRBV5-1
D gene: .
CDR3 DNA: TGCGCCAGCAGCCCAGGGGTTGGGGATGAGCAGTTCTTC
CDR3 protein: CASSPGVGDEQFF

J gene: TRBJ1-1
clone size: .
V gene: TRBV6-5
D gene: .
CDR3 DNA: TGTGCCAGCAGTTACGAGCGGAACACTGAAGCTTTCTTT
CDR3 protein: CASSYERNTEAFF

J gene: TRBJ2-5
clone size: .
V gene: TRBV14
D gene: .
CDR3 DNA: TGTGCCAGCAGCCAAGGCGGGACTTACCAAGAGACCCAGTACTTC
CDR3 protein: CASSQGGTYQETQYF

J gene: TRBJ1-3
clone size: few
V gene: TRBV10-3
D gene: .
CDR3 DNA: TGTGCCATCAGATCAGGGGAACAGGGAAACACCATATATTTT
CDR3 protein: CAIRSGEQGNTIYF

J gene: TRBJ2-1
clone size: .
V gene: TRBV5-1
D gene: .
CDR3 DNA: TGCGCCAGCAGCTTGGGTGGGAGCTCCTACAATGAGCAGTTCTTC
CDR3 protein: CASSLGGSSYNEQFF

J gene: TRBJ1-5
clone size: .
V gene: TRBV7-2
D gene: TRBD1
CDR3 DNA: TGTGCCAGCAGCATGACAGGGGCCCGCAATCAGCCCCAGCATTTT
CDR3 protein: CASSMTGARNQPQHF

J gene: TRBJ2-7
clone size: .
V gene: TRBV15
D gene: .
CDR3 DNA: TGTGCCACCAGCGGGGGGGACAACTACGAGCAGTACTTC
CDR3 protein: CATSGGDNYEQYF

J gene: TRBJ2-1
clone size: .
V gene: TRBV19
D gene: TRBD2
CDR3 DNA: TGTGCCAGTAGTCAGGGTCCAGGGGCTAGCGGGAGGGCCGTGAATGAGCAGTTCTTC
CDR3 protein: CASSQGPGASGRAVNEQFF

J gene: TRBJ2-3
clone size: .
V gene: TRBV15
D gene: .
CDR3 DNA: TGTGCCACCAGCAGTCCAATCAGGAGGACTGGGGTGCATACGCAGTATTTT
CDR3 protein: CATSSPIRRTGVHTQYF

J gene: TRBJ1-2
clone size: .
V gene: TRBV28
D gene: .
CDR3 DNA: TGTGCCAGCAGTGCCCCAGAGGAGGGCTACACCTTC
CDR3 protein: CASSAPEEGYTF

J gene: TRBJ2-7
clone size: .
V gene: TRBV27
D gene: .
CDR3 DNA: TGTGCCAGCTCCGTACTATGGGGGCTATACGAGCAGTACTTC
CDR3 protein: CASSVLWGLYEQYF

J gene: TRBJ1-2
clone size: .
V gene: TRBV5-6
D gene: TRBD1
CDR3 DNA: TGTGCCAGCAGCGCGACAGGGGGCAACTATGGCTACACCTTC
CDR3 protein: CASSATGGNYGYTF

J gene: TRBJ1-5
clone size: .
V gene: TRBV19
D gene: .
CDR3 DNA: TGTGCCAGTAAACAGCAACTCAATCAGCCCCAGCATTTT
CDR3 protein: CASKQQLNQPQHF

J gene: TRBJ1-1
clone size: .
V gene: TRBV4-2
D gene: .
CDR3 DNA: TGTGCCAGCAGCCAAGATCTATTATGGGGAGAGGACACTGAAGCTTTCTTT
CDR3 protein: CASSQDLLWGEDTEAFF

J gene: TRBJ1-5
clone size: .
V gene: TRBV23-1
D gene: .
CDR3 DNA: TGCGCCAGGCCTAGGGGGATTGGTCAGCCCCAGCATTTT
CDR3 protein: CARPRGIGQPQHF

J gene: TRBJ2-2
clone size: few
V gene: TRBV10-2
D gene: .
CDR3 DNA: TGCGCCAGCAGTGGGCTAGTAACCGGGGAGCTGTTTTTT
CDR3 protein: CASSGLVTGELFF

J gene: TRBJ2-7
clone size: once
V gene: TRBV19
D gene: .
CDR3 DNA: TGTGCCAGTAGTCCGTCCGAGATATCCTACGAGCAGTACTTC
CDR3 protein: CASSPSEISYEQYF

J gene: TRBJ1-5
clone size: few
V gene: TRBV19
D gene: TRBD1
CDR3 DNA: TGTGCCAGTAGCCCTAGAATCCAAATGACAGGGGCCAATCAGCCCCAGCATTTT
CDR3 protein: CASSPRIQMTGANQPQHF

J gene: TRBJ2-7
clone size: .
V gene: TRBV10-3
D gene: TRBD2
CDR3 DNA: TGTGCCGCGGGACTAGCGGAATCCTACGAGCAGTACTTC
CDR3 protein: CAAGLAESYEQYF

J gene: TRBJ1-2
clone size: .
V gene: TRBV6-5
D gene: TRBD1
CDR3 DNA: TGTGCCAGCCGACAGGGGGCGTCTGGCGGCTACACCTTC
CDR3 protein: CASRQGASGGYTF

J gene: TRBJ1-2
clone size: .
V gene: TRBV9
D gene: .
CDR3 DNA: TGTGCCAGCAGCCCTACATCGGGGTATGGCTACACCTTC
CDR3 protein: CASSPTSGYGYTF

J gene: TRBJ1-5
clone size: .
V gene: TRBV5-4
D gene: TRBD1
CDR3 DNA: TGTGCCAGCAGCTTGGCCGGACAGGGGGGATCAAGGAGCAATCAGCCCCAGCATTTT
CDR3 protein: CASSLAGQGGSRSNQPQHF

J gene: TRBJ1-1
clone size: .
V gene: TRBV15
D gene: .
CDR3 DNA: TGTGCCACCAGCAGAGATTGGTATACAGAAGCTTTCTTT
CDR3 protein: CATSRDWYTEAFF

J gene: TRBJ2-6
clone size: .
V gene: TRBV10-3
D gene: .
CDR3 DNA: TGTGCCATCAGTGAGTACGGCGGCGGTGGGGCCAACGTCCTGACTTTC
CDR3 protein: CAISEYGGGGANVLTF

J gene: TRBJ1-5
clone size: few
V gene: TRBV5-4
D gene: .
CDR3 DNA: TGTGCCAGCAGCTCAGGGCTGGGCAATCAGCCCCAGCATTTT
CDR3 protein: CASSSGLGNQPQHF

J gene: TRBJ2-1
clone size: .
V gene: TRBV2
D gene: TRBD2
CDR3 DNA: TGTGCCAGCGGCCCTTCCGGGACTAGCGCCTACAATGAGCAGTTCTTC
CDR3 protein: CASGPSGTSAYNEQFF

J gene: TRBJ2-2
clone size: few
V gene: TRBV7-2
D gene: .
CDR3 DNA: TGTGCCAGCAGCTTAGCGGGGGTCGACGGGGGATCGGCCGGGGAGCTGTTTTTT
CDR3 protein: CASSLAGVDGGSAGELFF

J gene: TRBJ1-2
clone size: .
V gene: TRBV7-9
D gene: .
CDR3 DNA: TGTGCCAGCAGCTTAGCCGGCAGGTATGGCTACACCTTC
CDR3 protein: CASSLAGRYGYTF

J gene: TRBJ1-3
clone size: .
V gene: TRBV6-5
D gene: .
CDR3 DNA: TGTGCCAGCAGTGGAGGTGGAAACACCATATATTTT
CDR3 protein: CASSGGGNTIYF

J gene: TRBJ2-7
clone size: .
V gene: TRBV18
D gene: .
CDR3 DNA: TGTGCCAGCTCACTCAGGGGATCCGCAACCTACGAGCAGTACTTC
CDR3 protein: CASSLRGSATYEQYF

J gene: TRBJ2-7
clone size: few
V gene: TRBV14
D gene: TRBD2
CDR3 DNA: TGTGCCAGCAAGGCTAGCGGGAGTTACGAGCAGTACTTC
CDR3 protein: CASKASGSYEQYF

J gene: TRBJ2-7
clone size: .
V gene: TRBV27
D gene: TRBD1
CDR3 DNA: TGTGCCAGCAGGAGGGACAGGGGGACCTACGAGCAGTACTTC
CDR3 protein: CASRRDRGTYEQYF

J gene: TRBJ2-1
clone size: .
V gene: TRBV6-1
D gene: .
CDR3 DNA: TGTGCCAGCAGTTCCCGGACTAAAGTAGACAATGAGCAGTTCTTC
CDR3 protein: CASSSRTKVDNEQFF

J gene: TRBJ2-3
clone size: few
V gene: TRBV4-3
D gene: TRBD2
CDR3 DNA: TGCGCCAGCTCTGATGGGGTGCCGGGACTAGCGGGGAACACAGATACGCAGTATTTT
CDR3 protein: CASSDGVPGLAGNTDTQYF

J gene: TRBJ1-1
clone size: .
V gene: TRBV7-9
D gene: .
CDR3 DNA: TGTGCCACCCCCGGCGAGGGAACTGAAGCTTTCTTT
CDR3 protein: CATPGEGTEAFF

J gene: TRBJ2-1
clone size: .
V gene: TRBV2
D gene: .
CDR3 DNA: TGTGCCACCATATCATCCTATATCGCCTACAATGAGCAGTTCTTC
CDR3 protein: CATISSYIAYNEQFF

J gene: TRBJ2-1
clone size: .
V gene: TRBV19
D gene: TRBD2
CDR3 DNA: TGTGCCAGTAGTCCCCTAGGACTAGCGGGACGGGATGAGCAGTTCTTC
CDR3 protein: CASSPLGLAGRDEQFF

J gene: TRBJ1-1
clone size: .
V gene: TRBV7-2
D gene: .
CDR3 DNA: TGTGCCAGCAGCTTAGTAGGGTTCAGGGTTATTGAATCTTTCTTT
CDR3 protein: CASSLVGFRVIESFF

J gene: TRBJ2-7
clone size: medium-sized
V gene: TRBV2
D gene: TRBD2
CDR3 DNA: TGTGCCAGCAGCCCTAGTCTAGCGGGGCTACCAATCTCCTACGAGCAGTACTTC
CDR3 protein: CASSPSLAGLPISYEQYF

J gene: TRBJ2-3
clone size: .
V gene: TRBV11-2
D gene: TRBD2
CDR3 DNA: TGTGCCAGCAGCCGGACGGGGGGGTTCACAGATACGCAGTATTTT
CDR3 protein: CASSRTGGFTDTQYF